This T cell receptor beta chain was documented in a study of control samples from healthy donors and cancer patients (dated by TCRdb to 2020 to 2021). Library construction relied on the immunoSEQ multiplex PCR assay. The table was pulled from immuneACCESS by TCRdb, which kept in-frame rearrangements only. Such tables lose some clones; where checked, under half of the loss comes from unresolved V genes, and the rest has no known cause. Recorded for this sample are about 120,000 clones; around 93% of them occurred a single time. Clones ranked in the top ten supply 1.7% of the sample. This clone showed up just once. It has no known antigen specificity. The sample holds no much larger clone one base away, and base qualities are not on file. CDR1 and CDR2 were assigned from the germline V gene as SGDLS and YYNGEE. V has 4 bases trimmed and J has 4 bases trimmed; junction bases matching no gene number 7. The cysteine opens and the phenylalanine closes a CDR3 of 15 amino acids. The retained sequence is limited to the CDR3, 45 bases, with the frame set at the first base.

Sequenced input: PBMCs. This sequence originates from a man aged 45-60 years with head and neck cancer. The rearranged chain carries TRBV9 and TRBJ2-3, and TRBD1 matches 9 of the central bases. The nucleotides read TGTGCCAGCAGCCCCGGGACAGGGATCGCAGATACGCAGTATTTT. Its protein product is CASSPGTGIADTQYF.